Included here is one T cell receptor beta chain sequence, with context. The sample comes from a study of OX40 agonist ivuxolimab in advanced cancers. Background on the study: Ivuxolimab is an agonistic anti-OX40 (CD134) antibody, and patients were treated with it.

Clones were sequenced by immunoSEQ multiplex PCR, and TCRdb holds only the in-frame ones, with some missing. The profile shows 30,000 to 40,000 clones, approximately 80% of them singletons. The V end was cut by 6 bases, the J end by 3 bases, with 8 bases between. The CDR3 consists of 12 residues. CDR1 is MNHNY and CDR2 is SVGAGI in the germline V gene (reference sequence). The source of this sequence is an adult with an advanced solid tumor such as melanoma, head and neck, liver or kidney cancer. This chain uses TRBV6-6 with TRBJ1-1; TRBD1 might be the D (6 bases). This sample comprised CD4+ or CD8+ T cells sorted from blood, obtained in a trial of the OX40 agonist ivuxolimab. CDR3 sequence reads: CASSHRDTEAFF. The CDR3 DNA sequence: TGTGCCAGCAGCCACAGGGACACTGAAGCTTTCTTT.